The clone carrying this TCR beta chain was observed once. Its antigen is still unknown. This entry belongs to a study of T cell responses to AZD1222 COVID-19 vaccine. The CDR3 is 14 residues long. After removal of 6 bases from V and 8 bases from J, the junction contained 9 bases not matched to a gene. CDR1 MNHEY and CDR2 SVGAGI come from the germline V gene. Profiled with immunoSEQ multiplex PCR; TCRdb holds only in-frame clones, not every one. This table holds fewer than 100,000 clones, around nine tenths found once. Overall study results and limits: Repertoire collection took place solely once the T cell response had peaked. CD4 TCRs associated with vaccination spanned spike, dominating at 160-218 and 743-854.

Sequenced material: peripheral blood, taken 28 days after the second AZD1222 dose. The chain is built from TRBV6-5 and TRBJ1-4, with 7 bases aligning to TRBD1. The TCR comes from an adult who received the AZD1222 COVID-19 vaccine. CDR3 nucleotides: TGTGCCAGCAGAAAAGGGGGCGCGGGAGAAAAACTGTTTTTT. It yields the protein CASRKGGAGEKLFF.